This entry lists 11 T cell receptor beta chains sequenced from one sample in a study of CD8 T cells in ankylosing spondylitis. The study, taken as a whole, reports: Typical of ankylosing spondylitis blood, it appeared, was a TCR beta motif of under 10 highly homologous variants.

TCRdb itself ran the 5' RACE reads through MiXCR, one entry per CDR3 protein. The sample records about 400,000 distinct CDR3 sequences, under 25% being singletons. Their antigens remain unidentified. The sequencing input was blood, either unsorted or a sorted T cell fraction (not recorded which). Receptor source: a male donor with ankylosing spondylitis.

The chain has TRBV9 and TRBJ1-5; D ambiguous. Germline CDR1 SGDLS, CDR2 YYNGEE. Trimming removed 5 bases from V and 2 bases from J, with 14 bases in between. This CDR3 has 15 residues. The CDR3 loop reads CASSRTGGGNQPQHF. The DNA of the CDR3 is TGTGCCAGCAGTCGGACGGGCGGCGGCAATCAGCCCCAGCATTTT.

J is TRBJ1-3 and V is TRBV12-3 or TRBV12-4; tentative D call: TRBD1 (6 bases). V shed 1 base and J shed 0 bases, with 19 bases lying between them. There are 19 residues in the CDR3. CDR3 bases: TGTGCCAGCAGTTTAGAGGACAGCGGGAAGACCTACTCTGGAAACACCATATATTTT. Amino acids: CASSLEDSGKTYSGNTIYF.

The rearrangement joins TRBV20-1 to TRBJ2-1, with TRBD2 matching 7 bases. J was trimmed by 6 bases and V by 0 bases; bases with no gene match: 8. Germline CDR1 is DFQATT and CDR2 is SNEGSKA (reference sequence). This CDR3 region has 15 residues. The CDR3 is CSARELAGEGNEQFF. In nucleotides, the CDR3 is TGCAGTGCTAGAGAGCTGGCGGGAGAGGGCAATGAGCAGTTCTTC.

The chain has TRBV6-1 and TRBJ1-5, with D perhaps matching TRBD1 (5 bases). Trimming took off 4 bases at V and 7 bases at J, with 17 bases between the two ends. The V gene's germline CDR1 is MNHNS and CDR2 SASEGT. The CDR3 runs 15 residues. The CDR3 region has the DNA TGTGCCAGCAGTGTTGGAAGGCCGGAGGGGCAGCCCCAGCATTTT. Translated, it gives CASSVGRPEGQPQHF.

This clonotype was counted only a few times. The chain has TRBV14 and TRBJ2-7; perhaps TRBD2 as D (5 bases). The CDR3 totals 14 residues. The germline V and J ends were trimmed by 5 bases and 9 bases, with 20 bases remaining between them. Germline-derived CDR1 and CDR2 are SGHDN and FVKESK. The chain's CDR3 is CASSTRVHSAAQYF. The CDR3, as DNA: TGTGCCAGCAGCACGCGGGTCCACTCCGCGGCGCAGTACTTC.

V gene TRBV19 combines with J gene TRBJ2-5, with 9 bases matching TRBD2. The J segment lost 0 bases and the V segment lost 8 bases, leaving 7 bases of the junction unmatched. In germline, CDR1 is LNHDA, CDR2 SQIVND (reference sequence). The length of the CDR3 is 15 residues. CDR3 in amino acids: CASGRTSGYQETQYF. In DNA form, the CDR3 reads TGTGCCAGTGGTCGAACTAGCGGGTACCAAGAGACCCAGTACTTC.

The J gene is TRBJ2-1, the V gene TRBV19, with 7 bases that match TRBD2. This CDR3 region has 14 residues. Unmatched junction bases numbered 13, after V lost 7 bases and J lost 10 bases. CDR1 is LNHDA, CDR2 SQIVND, per germline (reference sequence). CDR3 residues: CASKNAGARGEQFF. For the CDR3, the DNA is TGTGCCAGTAAGAATGCGGGAGCCCGGGGGGAGCAGTTCTTC.

This clonotype came up a few times. V is TRBV15 and J is TRBJ2-1, with 7 nucleotides matching TRBD1. Germline CDR1 is LNHNV and CDR2 is YYDKDF (reference sequence). V was clipped by 1 base and J by 0 bases; unmatched bases: 0. The CDR3 sequence is 15 residues long. The CDR3 spells CATSRGQGSYNEQFF. The CDR3 DNA sequence: TGTGCCACCAGCAGAGGACAGGGCTCCTACAATGAGCAGTTCTTC.

The rearrangement uses TRBV3-1 and TRBJ1-2; 7 bases are a match to TRBD1. J gave up 8 bases and V 4 bases, and 10 bases lay outside the gene matches. This CDR3 comprises 14 residues. Per the germline V gene, CDR1 is LGHDT and CDR2 is YNNKEL (reference sequence). CDR3 in amino acids: CASSLDRDERGYTF. In nucleotides, the CDR3 is TGTGCCAGCAGCCTCGACAGGGACGAACGCGGCTACACCTTC.

J is TRBJ2-7 and V is TRBV6-2 or TRBV6-3; 8 positions agree with TRBD2. Trimming took 6 bases from V and 3 from J; bases not matched to a gene: 10. The CDR3 consists of 15 residues. Germline CDR1 is MNHEY and CDR2 is SVGEGT. The CDR3 region has the DNA TGTGCCAGCAGGGACCCTAGCGGGCAAAGCTACGAGCAGTACTTC. It translates to CASRDPSGQSYEQYF.

This clonotype showed up many times. DNA for the CDR3: TGCAGCGTTGAAGATGGAAAGAGGACTAGCGGAAGTGAGCAGTTCTTC. This sequence encodes CSVEDGKRTSGSEQFF. The chain combines TRBV29-1 with TRBJ2-1, with 10 bases that match TRBD2. J gave up 9 bases and V 0 bases, and 11 bases lay outside the gene matches. From germline, CDR1 is SQVTM and CDR2 ANQGSEA. This CDR3 has 16 residues.